This T cell receptor beta chain came from a study of identical twins. The CDR3 is made up of 16 amino acids. Germline loops: CDR1 MDHEN, CDR2 SYDVKM. V was trimmed by 6 bases and J by 0 bases, leaving 18 bases between them. Concerning this clonotype itself: What it binds is unknown.

The study's findings and limits: Conclusions relied on cross-sectional statistical analysis, not following the same donors. Out-of-frame alpha sequences that twins shared showed excess low generation probability.

Healthy Caucasian donors formed the entire cohort. Template switching added a universal primer site; cDNA carried unique molecular identifiers. MiXCR was run by TCRdb on the 5' RACE reads, yielding one entry per CDR3 protein. This table has roughly 250,000 distinct CDR3 sequences, more than 13% appearing once. The sequenced sample consisted of memory (CD45RO+) T cells sorted from blood. The sequence was obtained from a woman between 18 and 30 years old in good health. The chain carries TRBV28 and TRBJ2-7; D is unclear. CDR3 in amino acids: CASRPWVDRTSYEQYF. The CDR3 region has the DNA TGTGCCAGCAGGCCATGGGTGGACCGCACCTCCTACGAGCAGTACTTC.